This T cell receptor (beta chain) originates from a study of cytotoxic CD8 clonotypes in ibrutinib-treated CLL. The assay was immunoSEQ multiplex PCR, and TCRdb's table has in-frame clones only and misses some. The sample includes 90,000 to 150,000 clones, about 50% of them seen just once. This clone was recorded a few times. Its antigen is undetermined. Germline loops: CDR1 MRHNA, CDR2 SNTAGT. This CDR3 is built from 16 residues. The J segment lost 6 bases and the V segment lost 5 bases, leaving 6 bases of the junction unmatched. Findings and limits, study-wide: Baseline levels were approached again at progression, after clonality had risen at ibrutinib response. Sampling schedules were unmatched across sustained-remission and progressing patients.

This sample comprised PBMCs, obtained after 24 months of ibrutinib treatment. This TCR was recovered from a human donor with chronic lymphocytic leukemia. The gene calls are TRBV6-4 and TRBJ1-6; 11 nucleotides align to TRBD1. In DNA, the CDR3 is TGTGCCAGCAGTATCGGGACAGGGGGACCTAATTCACCCCTCCACTTT. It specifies CASSIGTGGPNSPLHF.